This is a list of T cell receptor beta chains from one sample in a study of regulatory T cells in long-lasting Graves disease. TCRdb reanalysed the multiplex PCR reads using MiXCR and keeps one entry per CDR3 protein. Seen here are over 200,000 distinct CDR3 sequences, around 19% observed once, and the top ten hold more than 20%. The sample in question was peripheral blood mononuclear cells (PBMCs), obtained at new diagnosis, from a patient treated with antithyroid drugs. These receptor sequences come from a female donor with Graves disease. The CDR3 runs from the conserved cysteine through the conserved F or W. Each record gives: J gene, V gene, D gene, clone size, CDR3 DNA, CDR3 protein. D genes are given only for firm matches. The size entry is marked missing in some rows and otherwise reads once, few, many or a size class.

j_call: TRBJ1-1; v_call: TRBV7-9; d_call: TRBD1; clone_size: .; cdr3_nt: TGTGCCAGCAGCCCTCAGGGGGTGAACACTGAAGCTTTCTTT; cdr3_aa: CASSPQGVNTEAFF
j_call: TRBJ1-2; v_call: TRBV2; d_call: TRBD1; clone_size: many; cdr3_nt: TGTGCCAGCAGTGAAGGGAGGGGGCGGCACTATGGCTACACCTTC; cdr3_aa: CASSEGRGRHYGYTF
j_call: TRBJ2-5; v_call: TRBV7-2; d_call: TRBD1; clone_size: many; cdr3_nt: TGTGCCAGCAGCTCCAGACAGGGTAGGATTGAGACCCAGTACTTC; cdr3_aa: CASSSRQGRIETQYF
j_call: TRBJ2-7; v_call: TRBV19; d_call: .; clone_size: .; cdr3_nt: TGTGCCAGTAAAAGGCAGGGGCGCCACGAGCAGTACTTC; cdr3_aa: CASKRQGRHEQYF
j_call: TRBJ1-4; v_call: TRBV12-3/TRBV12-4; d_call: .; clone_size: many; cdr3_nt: TGTGCCAGCAGCCGGGACGTAGGGAGGGAAAAACTGTTTTTT; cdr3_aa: CASSRDVGREKLFF
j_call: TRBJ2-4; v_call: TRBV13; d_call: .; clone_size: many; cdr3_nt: TGTGCCAGCAGCTTAGCGGGGGTTCTGGACATTCAGTACTTC; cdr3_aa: CASSLAGVLDIQYF
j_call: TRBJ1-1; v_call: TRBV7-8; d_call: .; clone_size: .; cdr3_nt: TGTGCCAGCAGCTTCGGGCCCCAATTGAACACTGAAGCTTTCTTT; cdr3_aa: CASSFGPQLNTEAFF
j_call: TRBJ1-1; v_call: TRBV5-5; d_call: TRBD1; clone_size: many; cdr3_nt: TGTGCCAGCAGAACACAGGGGGCTGGTGGTGGCACTGAAGCTTTCTTT; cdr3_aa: CASRTQGAGGGTEAFF
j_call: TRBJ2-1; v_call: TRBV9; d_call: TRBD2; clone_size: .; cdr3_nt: TGTGCCAGCAGCGTAGAGGGGACTAGCGGGAGGTGGGATGAGCAGTTCTTC; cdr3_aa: CASSVEGTSGRWDEQFF
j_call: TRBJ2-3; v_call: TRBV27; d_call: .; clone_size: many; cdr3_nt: TGTGCCAGCAGCGAACCCAGTACTAGCACAGATACGCAGTATTTT; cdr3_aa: CASSEPSTSTDTQYF
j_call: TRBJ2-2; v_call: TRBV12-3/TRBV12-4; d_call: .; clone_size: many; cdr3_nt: TGTGCCAGCAGTTTGGGGGTAGGAACCGGGGAGCTGTTTTTT; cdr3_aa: CASSLGVGTGELFF
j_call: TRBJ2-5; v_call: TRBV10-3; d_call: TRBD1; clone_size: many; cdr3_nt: TGTGCCATCAGTTCCGGGACAGAAGAGACCCAGTACTTC; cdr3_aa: CAISSGTEETQYF
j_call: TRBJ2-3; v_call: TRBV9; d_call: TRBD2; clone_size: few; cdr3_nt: TGTGCCAGCAGCGTAGAGGGGACTAGCGGGAGGGGTAGCACAGATACGCAGTATTTT; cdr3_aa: CASSVEGTSGRGSTDTQYF
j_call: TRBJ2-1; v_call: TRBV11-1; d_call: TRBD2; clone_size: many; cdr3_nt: TGTGCCAGCAGCTCCTCTCTAGCGGGAGGTTACAATGAGCAGTTCTTC; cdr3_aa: CASSSSLAGGYNEQFF
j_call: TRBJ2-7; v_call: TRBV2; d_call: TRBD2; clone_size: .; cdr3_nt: TGTGCCAGCTCAAGGGGGACTAGCGGGAGCGAGAGAGCCTACGATCAGTACTTC; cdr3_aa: CASSRGTSGSERAYDQYF
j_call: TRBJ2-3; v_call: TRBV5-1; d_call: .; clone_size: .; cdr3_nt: TGCGCCAGCAGCTCACGACCCGGGACTCCTTCGGGAGATACGCAGTATTTT; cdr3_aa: CASSSRPGTPSGDTQYF
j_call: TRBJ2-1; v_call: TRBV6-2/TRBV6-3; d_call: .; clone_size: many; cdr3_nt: TGTGCCAGCAGTTACGCGGGGGCGGGCGAGCAGTTCTTC; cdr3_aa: CASSYAGAGEQFF
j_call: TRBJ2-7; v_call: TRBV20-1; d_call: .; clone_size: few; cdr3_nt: TGCAGTGCTAGAGATGGGCCATACGAGCAGTACTTC; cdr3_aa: CSARDGPYEQYF
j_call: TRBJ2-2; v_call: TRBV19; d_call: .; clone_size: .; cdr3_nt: TGTGCCAGTAGACTAGTCGGGGAGCTGTTTTTT; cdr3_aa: CASRLVGELFF
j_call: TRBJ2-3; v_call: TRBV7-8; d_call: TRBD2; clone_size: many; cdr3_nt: TGTGCCAGCAGCTTATCCGGGACTAGCGGGAGCGAGGGCACAGATACGCAGTATTTT; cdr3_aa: CASSLSGTSGSEGTDTQYF
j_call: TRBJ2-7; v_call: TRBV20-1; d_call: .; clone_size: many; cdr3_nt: TGCAGTGCTACTCAGGGCGGCGAGCAGTACTTC; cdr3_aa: CSATQGGEQYF
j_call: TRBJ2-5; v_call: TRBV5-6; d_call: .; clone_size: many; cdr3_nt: TGTGCCAGCAGCTTGGGACGGGAGACCCAGTACTTC; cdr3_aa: CASSLGRETQYF
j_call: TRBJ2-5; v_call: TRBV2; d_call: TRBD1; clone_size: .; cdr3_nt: TGTGCCAGCAGTGGCCAACAGGGGGACCGAGAGACCCAGTACTTC; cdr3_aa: CASSGQQGDRETQYF
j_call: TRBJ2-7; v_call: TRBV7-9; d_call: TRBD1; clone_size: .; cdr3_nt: TGTGCCAGCAGTTACTTCGGGACAGGGCGCTACGAGCAGTACTTC; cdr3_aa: CASSYFGTGRYEQYF
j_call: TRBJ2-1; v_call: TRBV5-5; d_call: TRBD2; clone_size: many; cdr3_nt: TGTGCCAGCAGCCCGCAACCACTAGCGGGAGGTGGGGTGGGGGAGCAGTTCTTC; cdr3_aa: CASSPQPLAGGGVGEQFF
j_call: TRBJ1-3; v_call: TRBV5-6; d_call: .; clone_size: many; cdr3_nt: TGTGCCAGCAGCAGGCAGGGCAACTCCATATATTTT; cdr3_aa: CASSRQGNSIYF
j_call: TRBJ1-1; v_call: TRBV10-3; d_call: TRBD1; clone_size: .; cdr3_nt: TGTGCCATCAGTGAGTCGGAAAGACAGGGGATAAGTAAAGCTTTCTTT; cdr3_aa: CAISESERQGISKAFF
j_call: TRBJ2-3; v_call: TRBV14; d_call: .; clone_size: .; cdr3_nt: TGTGCCAGCAGCCAAGACGGAGGGGCTGGCACAGATACGCAGTATTTT; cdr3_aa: CASSQDGGAGTDTQYF
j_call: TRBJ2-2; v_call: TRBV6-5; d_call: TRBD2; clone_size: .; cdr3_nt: TGTGCCAGCAGTTGGGGGCTAGCGGGAGGGAGGGGGGAGCTGTTTTTT; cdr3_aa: CASSWGLAGGRGELFF
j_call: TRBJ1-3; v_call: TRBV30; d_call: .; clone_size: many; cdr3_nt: TGTGCCTGGAGTGTACGCGATGGACAGCTCTCTGGAAACACCATATATTTT; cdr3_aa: CAWSVRDGQLSGNTIYF
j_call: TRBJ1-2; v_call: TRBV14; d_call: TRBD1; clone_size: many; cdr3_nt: TGTGCCAGCAGCCCCCTGTCCCGGGACAGACTAGAAGGCTCTGGCTACACCTTC; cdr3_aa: CASSPLSRDRLEGSGYTF
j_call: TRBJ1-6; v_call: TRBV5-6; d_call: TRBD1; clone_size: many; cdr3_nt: TGTGCCAGCAGCTTGGCCCCAGACAGGGAAGGGCCCCTCCACTTT; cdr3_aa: CASSLAPDREGPLHF
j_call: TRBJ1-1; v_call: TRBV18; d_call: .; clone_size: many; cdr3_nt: TGTGCCAGCTCACCACGGACAGTGAACACTGAAGCTTTCTTT; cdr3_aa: CASSPRTVNTEAFF
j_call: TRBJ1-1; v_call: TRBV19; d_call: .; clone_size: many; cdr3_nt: TGTGCCAGTAGTATCCGGGGGCTAGATAACACTGAAGCTTTCTTT; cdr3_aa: CASSIRGLDNTEAFF
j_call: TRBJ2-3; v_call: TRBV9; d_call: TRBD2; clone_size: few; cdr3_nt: TGTGCCAGCAGCGTAGTTTTGCGGGAGCTCGTAAGACTCACAGATACGCAGTATTTT; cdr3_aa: CASSVVLRELVRLTDTQYF
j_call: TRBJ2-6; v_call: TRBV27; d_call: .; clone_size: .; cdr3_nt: TGTGCCAGCAGTTTATTGATGCGCTCTGGGGCCAACGTCCTGACTTTC; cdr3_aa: CASSLLMRSGANVLTF
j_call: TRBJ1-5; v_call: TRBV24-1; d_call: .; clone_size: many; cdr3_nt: TGTGCCACCAGTTCTCCCAATCAGCCCCAGCATTTT; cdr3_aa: CATSSPNQPQHF
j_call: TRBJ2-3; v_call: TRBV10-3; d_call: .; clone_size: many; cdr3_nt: TGTGCCATCAGTGAAGACCAGGGCAGCACAGATACGCAGTATTTT; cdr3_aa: CAISEDQGSTDTQYF